Listed below are T cell receptor beta chains from one sample, sequenced in a study of Ad26.COV2.S vaccination and SARS-CoV-2 variants. The protocol was immunoSEQ multiplex PCR, while the TCRdb copy is restricted to in-frame clones and leaves out a portion. The data contain 400,000 or so clones, 80% to 90% of them singletons. The source material was peripheral blood, sampled in a trial of Ad26.COV2.S vaccine versus placebo. The receptors here all came from a person between 18 and 59 years old who received the Ad26.COV2.S COVID-19 vaccine or a placebo. Each CDR3 is given with its conserved first and last residue.

CDR3 protein	V gene	J gene	CDR3 length
CASSSWTRYYNEQFF	TRBV5-6	TRBJ2-1	15
CASRTGQAVGYGYTF	TRBV6-5	TRBJ1-2	15
CASSLGLAGGNEQFF	TRBV5-4	TRBJ2-1	15
CASSQGKGSGNTIYF	TRBV3-1/TRBV3-2	TRBJ1-3	15
CASSPGQGQETQYF	TRBV7-6	TRBJ2-5	14
CASISVGSSLNEQFF	TRBV2	TRBJ2-1	15
CASSQDHSPLVEQYF	TRBV4-1	TRBJ2-7	15
CASSLAGGGGETQYF	TRBV5-1	TRBJ2-5	15
CASQAGGLYNEQFF	TRBV5-5	TRBJ2-1	14
CASSQEGTGGRVTEAFF	TRBV4-1	TRBJ1-1	17
CASSVESGGASSTDTQYF	TRBV9	TRBJ2-3	18
CASSFIASGVTGELFF	TRBV7-2	TRBJ2-2	16
CSAGPGLRDTQYF	TRBV29-1	TRBJ2-3	13
CASSHVSGANVLTF	TRBV3-1/TRBV3-2	TRBJ2-6	14
CAWSPRRGWETQYF	TRBV30	TRBJ2-5	14
CASSGMGRSEQYF	TRBV7-9	TRBJ2-7	13
CASSLGDRGFGEQYF	TRBV5-6	TRBJ2-7	15
CASKGGTSWLTGELFF	TRBV5-6	TRBJ2-2	16
CASSLTGLNGELFF	TRBV6-5	TRBJ2-2	14
CASSDSGDYGYTF	TRBV2	TRBJ1-2	13